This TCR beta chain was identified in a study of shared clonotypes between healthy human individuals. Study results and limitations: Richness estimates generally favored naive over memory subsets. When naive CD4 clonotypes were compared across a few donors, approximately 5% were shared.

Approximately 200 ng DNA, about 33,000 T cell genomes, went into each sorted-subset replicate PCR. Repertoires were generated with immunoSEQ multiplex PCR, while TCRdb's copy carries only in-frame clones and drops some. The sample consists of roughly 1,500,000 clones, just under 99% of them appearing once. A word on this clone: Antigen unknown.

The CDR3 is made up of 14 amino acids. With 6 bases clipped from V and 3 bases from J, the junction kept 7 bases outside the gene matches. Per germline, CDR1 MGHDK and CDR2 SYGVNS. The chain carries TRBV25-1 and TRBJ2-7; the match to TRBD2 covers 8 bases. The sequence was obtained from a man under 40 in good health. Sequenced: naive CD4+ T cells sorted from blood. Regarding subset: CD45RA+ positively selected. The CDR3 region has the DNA TGTGCCAGCAGAGCGGGCGGGAGGTTCTACGAGCAGTACTTC. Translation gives CASRAGGRFYEQYF.